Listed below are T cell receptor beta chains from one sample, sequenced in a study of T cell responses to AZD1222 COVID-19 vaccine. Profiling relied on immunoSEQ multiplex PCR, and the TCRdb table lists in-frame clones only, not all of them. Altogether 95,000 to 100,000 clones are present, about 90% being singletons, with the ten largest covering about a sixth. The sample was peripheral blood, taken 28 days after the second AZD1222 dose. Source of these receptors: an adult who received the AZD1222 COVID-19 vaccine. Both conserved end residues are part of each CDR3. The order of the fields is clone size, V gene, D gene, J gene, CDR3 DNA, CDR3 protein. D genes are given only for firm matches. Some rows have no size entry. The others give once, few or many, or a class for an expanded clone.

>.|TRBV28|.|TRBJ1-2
TGTGCCAGCAGAACTGCCCAAGGGGGGGGCTACACCTTC
CASRTAQGGGYTF
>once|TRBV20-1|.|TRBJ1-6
TGCAGTGCTGGTGTAGAGATAGGAAATTCACCCCTCCACTTT
CSAGVEIGNSPLHF
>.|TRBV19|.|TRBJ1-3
TGTGCCAGTAGTATGGGCAGCCGCGGAAACACCATATATTTT
CASSMGSRGNTIYF
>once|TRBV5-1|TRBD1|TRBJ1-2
TGCGCCAGCAGCTTGGCCCTCGGGACAGGATATGGCTACACCTTC
CASSLALGTGYGYTF
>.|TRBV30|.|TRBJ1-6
TGTGCCTGGAACTCCGGGACAAATAATTCACCCCTCCACTTT
CAWNSGTNNSPLHF
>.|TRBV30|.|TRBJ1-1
TGTGCCTGGGTAAGGGGGAGTGGCACTGAAGCTTTCTTT
CAWVRGSGTEAFF
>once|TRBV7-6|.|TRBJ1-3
TGTGCCAGCAGCTTAGCGCCGACAGTGCGGGGAAACACCATATATTTT
CASSLAPTVRGNTIYF
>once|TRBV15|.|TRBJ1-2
TGTGCCACCAGCAGAGATTTGGAGGACTATGGCTACACCTTC
CATSRDLEDYGYTF
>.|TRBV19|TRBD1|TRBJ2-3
TGTGCCAGTACCCCCCTCCGTGACAGGGACACAGATACGCAGTATTTT
CASTPLRDRDTDTQYF
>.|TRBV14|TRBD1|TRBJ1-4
TGTGCCAGCAGCCAGGCAAAGGGGGCTTGGACGACTAATGAAAAACTGTTTTTT
CASSQAKGAWTTNEKLFF
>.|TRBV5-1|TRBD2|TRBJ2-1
TGCGCCAGCTCTGGTAGCGGGAATAGTTACAATGAGCAGTTCTTC
CASSGSGNSYNEQFF
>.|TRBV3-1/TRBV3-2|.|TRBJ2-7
TGTGCCAGCAGCCAAGACGGGGGCCCCTACGAGCAGTACTTC
CASSQDGGPYEQYF
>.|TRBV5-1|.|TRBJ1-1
TGCGCCAGCAGCTCGGAGGCCAGGGTCGCTGAAGCTTTCTTT
CASSSEARVAEAFF
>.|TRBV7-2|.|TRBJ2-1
TGTGCCAGCAGCTTAGCTGCGGGACTGGACTACAATGAGCAGTTCTTC
CASSLAAGLDYNEQFF
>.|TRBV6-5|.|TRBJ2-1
TGTGCCAGCAGTAGGGGGACACCTCCCCCCAATGAGCAGTTCTTC
CASSRGTPPPNEQFF
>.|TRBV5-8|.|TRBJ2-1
TGTGCCAGCAGCCTCCATTCTCTAACCTACAATGAGCAGTTCTTC
CASSLHSLTYNEQFF
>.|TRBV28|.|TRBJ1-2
TGTGCCAGCAGTTTACCCCGACAGGCGGGCTACACCTTC
CASSLPRQAGYTF
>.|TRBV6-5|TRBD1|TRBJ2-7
TGTGCCAGCAGTCCGGACAGGGGCGCTCTATACGAGCAGTACTTC
CASSPDRGALYEQYF
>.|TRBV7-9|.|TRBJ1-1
TGTGCCAGCAGCTTAGAAGGGGTCCCTGAAGCTTTCTTT
CASSLEGVPEAFF
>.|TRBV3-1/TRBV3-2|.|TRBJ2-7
TGTGCCAGCAGCCCCCTCCCAGGGGGGAGGCTCAACGAGCAGTACTTC
CASSPLPGGRLNEQYF
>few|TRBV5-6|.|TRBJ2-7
TGTGCCAGCAGCTTGAGGGTTTCCTACGAGCAGTACTTC
CASSLRVSYEQYF
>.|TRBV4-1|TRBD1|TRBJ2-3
TGCGCCAGCAGCCCCGGGACAGGCCTACACACAGATACGCAGTATTTT
CASSPGTGLHTDTQYF
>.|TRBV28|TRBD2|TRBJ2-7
TGTGCCAGCAGAACTGGACTAGCCTCTTACGAGCAGTACTTC
CASRTGLASYEQYF
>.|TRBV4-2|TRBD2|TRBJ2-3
TGTGCCAGCAGCCGAAGGGGGCTAGCGGGAGGCAGTATAAGGACGATCGAAGATACGCAGTATTTT
CASSRRGLAGGSIRTIEDTQYF
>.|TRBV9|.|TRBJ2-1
TGTGCCAGCAGACCTGCAGGGAGCTCCTACAATGAGCAGTTCTTC
CASRPAGSSYNEQFF
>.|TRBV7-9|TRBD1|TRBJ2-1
TGTGCCAGCTGGCTGCCGGGACAGGGGGGCTCCTACAATGAGCAGTTCTTC
CASWLPGQGGSYNEQFF
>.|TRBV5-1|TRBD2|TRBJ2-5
TGCGCCAGCAGCACGACTAGCGGGGCTCAAGAGACCCAGTACTTC
CASSTTSGAQETQYF
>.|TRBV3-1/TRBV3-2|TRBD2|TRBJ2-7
TGTGCCAGCGGGACTAGCGGTTACGAGCAGTACTTC
CASGTSGYEQYF
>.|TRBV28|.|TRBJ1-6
TGTGCCAGCAGCTCCGGGACGGGGAATTCACCCCTCCACTTT
CASSSGTGNSPLHF
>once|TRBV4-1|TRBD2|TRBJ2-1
TGCGCCAGCAGCCAAGACTCAGCGGGAGGCTACCTTAATGAGCAGTTCTTC
CASSQDSAGGYLNEQFF